The source of this T cell receptor beta chain is a study of blood T cells in healthy people across ages. Study results and limitations: Long-lived and aged donors differed, with more naive CD4+ cells and higher diversity in the long-lived. Roughly linear declines in TCR beta diversity per million T cells occurred with age.

Notes on this clonotype: Its antigen is not known.

Together with a sample-barcoded 5' primer, a J-beta primer mix was included in a second PCR lasting roughly 6 to 12 cycles. Researchers report that each sample yielded at least 2.5 million CDR3-containing paired-end reads. Each CDR3 protein is one row after TCRdb ran MiXCR on the 5' RACE reads. This table has 1.4 million to 1.5 million distinct CDR3 sequences, 40% to 50% appearing once. The V gene lost 6 bases and the J gene lost 7 bases, with 21 bases spanning the gap. The CDR3 has 15 amino acids. Germline loops: CDR1 SGHTA, CDR2 FQGNSA. This TCR derives from a woman under 30 in good health. The specimen was blood. The chain carries TRBV7-2 and TRBJ2-5, with D possibly being TRBD2 (5 bases). The DNA for the CDR3 is TGTGCCAGCAGATTTGGTGGGGTCCAAGAGGGGACCCAGTACTTC. This codes for CASRFGGVQEGTQYF.